This entry concerns a single T cell receptor beta chain. Its antigen remains unidentified. Base qualities are missing; no much larger clone stands one base away. TCRbeta CDR3 regions were profiled with the immunoSEQ Assay using bias-controlled multiplex PCR amplification of genomic DNA. Per the source publication's procedure: To quantify the absolute abundance of each unique TCRbeta CDR3 region, the sequences were collapsed and filtered. Differential abundance was assessed using a binomial (Fisher-equivalent) model and a beta-binomial model in which time-dependent variance fitted from healthy donors was added. Any clone with fewer than 5 combined templates was excluded, and a clone was called differentially abundant if its Benjamini-Hochberg FDR was below 0.01. In the beta-binomial model, variance was expressed as a function of the total template count across the two samples, in the form v = (b*log(k)+a)^2. Here the immuneACCESS table is served through TCRdb, limited to in-frame sequences with V and J called. Missing clones are a known gap in these copies; in checked studies unresolved V genes cover under half, and the rest lacks a known reason. That table is the source of V, J and clone size, and D and trimming were worked out from the DNA. This sample gives 100,000 or so clones in total; roughly 89% of them show up just once. The top ten clonotypes cover around 15% of the sample.

This entry is derived from a study of identifying expanded T cells in peripheral blood (dated by TCRdb to about 2019). The study in broad terms: Separate aliquots of the same genomic DNA pool were sequenced to produce technical replicates, and four replicates were compared in pairs. Paper-wide results and their limitations: The binomial model flagged approximately 1.2 differentially abundant clones between technical replicates, compared with about 16 over about 2 weeks and 19 over around four weeks. In all healthy donors, the variance in clone template counts between samples taken roughly 14 days apart rose significantly as total template count increased. Both the number of clones called differentially abundant and the false-positive rate were significantly reduced by the beta-binomial model across all healthy-donor time intervals. It was expected by the authors that biological variance in healthy repertoires might increase further over much longer intervals, such as months to years.

During the collection period, no infections or other immune events were recorded for the healthy donors. Blood repertoires from healthy donors were used as a training cohort for calibrating time-dependent variance in a beta-binomial model of differential abundance of T-cell clones. The training cohort comprised approximately 10 healthy donors, 3 female and 7 male. An age range of roughly 29 to 64 years, with an average of roughly 47 years, was recorded for the donors. Whole blood was collected from each healthy donor at three time points spaced 2 to 3 weeks apart and obtained from a commercial supplier. For immunosequencing, genomic DNA was extracted from whole blood that had not been sorted. The CDR3 goes from the cysteine to the phenylalanine over 17 residues. Of the read, only the CDR3 DNA is kept; its 51 bases are in frame from base 1. Trimming removed 4 bases from V and 6 bases from J, leaving 24 bases between the germline ends. Per the germline V gene (reference sequence), MNHEY is the CDR1 and SMNVEV is the CDR2.

The clonotype comes from a person between 18 and 75 years old in good health. This chain is built from TRBV27 and TRBJ1-1; the D gene is perhaps TRBD1, on 5 matching bases. Sequencing was done on a sample of blood. The DNA sequence is as follows: TGTGCCAGCAGTTCCCCGGGTTTCGAGGGACTTTCCGCTGAAGCTTTCTTT. This is translated as CASSSPGFEGLSAEAFF.